The 23 T cell receptor beta chains presented below share a single source sample, sequenced in a study of blood T cell repertoires in COVID-19. Using immunoSEQ multiplex PCR, the repertoire was profiled, and TCRdb retains in-frame clones only, with some absent. Of roughly 26,000 clones listed, under 90% are singletons. The sequenced material came from peripheral blood. The receptors were sampled from a human donor in a cohort sampled during active COVID-19.

The gene calls are TRBV6-1 and TRBJ1-2; 7 nucleotides match TRBD1. V lost 2 bases to trimming and J lost 6 bases; unmatched junction nucleotides: 9. Germline CDR1 is MNHNS and CDR2 is SASEGT. The CDR3 is 15 residues long. CDR3 DNA: TGTGCCAGCAGTGAATTGAGACAGGGAGTCCATGGCTACACCTTC. Translated, it gives CASSELRQGVHGYTF.

The rearrangement links TRBV28 to TRBJ1-2, with 7 bases aligning to TRBD1. From germline, CDR1 is MDHEN and CDR2 SYDVKM. V gave up 6 bases and J gave up 8 bases; unmatched junction bases: 21. The CDR3 has 17 residues. Here the CDR3 DNA reads TGTGCCAGCAGACCCTCCCCCGCGACAGGGAGAGAAAGAGGCTACACCTTC. Translating it yields CASRPSPATGRERGYTF.

The V and J genes are TRBV27 and TRBJ2-1, with 7 bases fitting TRBD2. This CDR3 has 15 residues. Germline V lookup: CDR1 MNHEY, CDR2 SMNVEV (reference sequence). V shed 9 bases, J shed 4 bases, and the junction held 12 bases outside the gene matches. Here the CDR3 reads CASSRDYPLYNEQFF. CDR3 nucleotides: TGTGCCAGTTCCCGGGACTACCCGCTTTACAATGAGCAGTTCTTC.

The V gene is TRBV4-2, the J gene TRBJ2-1; a possible D gene is TRBD2 (6 bases). The CDR3 contains 16 residues. The V and J ends lost 6 bases and 7 bases respectively, with 22 bases between them. CDR1 is LGHNA, CDR2 YNFKEQ, per germline. The CDR3 loop is CASSQVGGGVRNEQFF. The CDR3 coding sequence is TGTGCCAGCAGTCAGGTGGGAGGCGGGGTTCGAAATGAGCAGTTCTTC.

The rearrangement uses TRBV7-9 and TRBJ2-5, with a possible D match to TRBD1 (5 bases). CDR3 size: 13 residues. Germline lookup yields CDR1 SEHNR and CDR2 FQNEAQ (reference sequence). V gave up 4 bases and J gave up 5 bases, with 11 bases separating them. The CDR3 region is CASSSRGPETQYF. The CDR3 bases are TGTGCCAGCAGCTCAAGGGGTCCCGAGACCCAGTACTTC.

V usage is TRBV18 and J usage is TRBJ1-5; D remains ambiguous. This CDR3 spans 14 amino acids. The V gene lost 1 base and the J gene lost 2 bases, with 6 bases spanning the gap. Per germline, CDR1 KGHSH and CDR2 LQKENI. The CDR3 region has the DNA TGTGCCAGCTCACCACAAATAGGCAATCAGCCCCAGCATTTT. This sequence encodes CASSPQIGNQPQHF.

This chain links TRBV29-1 with TRBJ1-1, with 8 bases that match TRBD1. Germline CDR1 is SQVTM and CDR2 is ANQGSEA. CDR3 length equals 13 residues. J gave up 5 bases and V 3 bases, and 5 bases lay outside the gene matches. CDR3 loop: CSVDPTGETEAFF. Here the CDR3 DNA reads TGCAGCGTTGACCCGACAGGGGAGACTGAAGCTTTCTTT.

CDR3 protein: CASSLAYRGAEAFF. CDR3 coding DNA: TGTGCCAGCAGCTTGGCATACAGGGGCGCTGAAGCTTTCTTT. This chain links TRBV5-4 with TRBJ1-1, with 7 bases that match TRBD1. The CDR3 sequence is 14 residues long. Germline V gene sequence: CDR1 SGHNT, CDR2 YYREEE (reference sequence). The V and J ends lost 0 bases and 6 bases, in that order; junction bases with no gene match: 5.

The chain combines TRBV11-3 with TRBJ2-1; D gene uncertain. Germline lookup yields CDR1 SGHNT and CDR2 YENEEA. Deletions cut 4 bases from V and 5 bases from J, with 9 bases between. The CDR3 runs to 13 residues. For the CDR3, the DNA is TGTGCCAGCAGCTCGACACATAACAATGAGCAGTTCTTC. Translated: CASSSTHNNEQFF.

The chain combines TRBV24-1 with TRBJ1-1, with no clear D. The V end lost 6 bases, the J end lost 4 bases, and 20 bases lay between the germline ends. The germline V gene has CDR1 KGHDR and CDR2 SFDVKD. The CDR3 loop spans 16 amino acids. The CDR3 nucleotides are TGTGCCACCAGTCTTCGGACTCTAACCTTGGGCACTGAAGCTTTCTTT. Encoded protein: CATSLRTLTLGTEAFF.

The chain joins TRBV7-6 to TRBJ2-1, with a tentative D call TRBD2 (7 bases). Per germline, CDR1 SGHVS and CDR2 FNYEAQ. V was trimmed by 7 bases and J by 0 bases, leaving 13 bases between them. The CDR3 spans 15 residues. DNA for the CDR3: TGTGCCAGCAAATGGGCGGGGGCCTCCTACAATGAGCAGTTCTTC. It specifies CASKWAGASYNEQFF.

V gene TRBV6-5 combines with J gene TRBJ2-7, with a possible D match to TRBD1 (6 bases). V was cut by 3 bases and J by 0 bases, with 12 bases left in between. There are 15 residues in the CDR3. Germline V gene lookup returns CDR1 MNHEY and CDR2 SVGAGI. CDR3 bases: TGTGCCAGCAGTTATACCGCAGGGGACTCCTACGAGCAGTACTTC. Its translation: CASSYTAGDSYEQYF.

V is TRBV7-2 and J is TRBJ1-6; D remains ambiguous. The CDR3 loop spans 16 amino acids. V gave up 3 bases and J gave up 0 bases, with 9 bases separating them. Germline lookup yields CDR1 SGHTA and CDR2 FQGNSA. The CDR3 region has the DNA TGTGCCAGCAGCTTTGGAGGAGGCTCCTATAATTCACCCCTCCACTTT. Protein product: CASSFGGGSYNSPLHF.

The gene calls are TRBV30 and TRBJ2-7; a possible D gene is TRBD1 (6 bases). CDR3 size: 12 residues. The germline CDR1 and CDR2 sequences are GTSNPN and SVGIG (reference sequence). V was trimmed by 2 bases and J by 4 bases, leaving 9 bases between them. The CDR3 nucleotides are TGTGCCTGGAGTACCGACAGGTACGAGCAGTACTTC. It translates to CAWSTDRYEQYF.

This chain joins TRBV6-5 and TRBJ2-7; 10 bases are a match to TRBD2. CDR1 and CDR2 from the germline V gene are MNHEY and SVGAGI. V was clipped by 6 bases and J by 3 bases; unmatched bases: 8. The CDR3 consists of 15 residues. CDR3 loop: CASRAGLAGDYEQYF. CDR3 sequence (DNA): TGTGCCAGCAGAGCCGGTCTAGCGGGAGACTACGAGCAGTACTTC.

The chain employs TRBV9 and TRBJ2-7; a weak D match, TRBD1 (6 bases). There are 14 residues in the CDR3. V was shortened by 1 base and J by 0 bases, with 8 bases between the two germline ends. Germline lookup yields CDR1 SGDLS and CDR2 YYNGEE. The CDR3 sequence is CASSVRDISYEQYF. CDR3 bases: TGTGCCAGCAGCGTACGGGACATCTCCTACGAGCAGTACTTC.

The chain uses TRBV19 and TRBJ2-7, with D tentatively TRBD1 (6 bases). V was cut by 5 bases and J by 2 bases, with 13 bases left in between. The CDR3 is made up of 14 amino acids. Germline V gene sequence: CDR1 LNHDA, CDR2 SQIVND (reference sequence). CDR3: CASSQRDMTYEQYF. The CDR3 DNA sequence: TGTGCCAGTAGTCAACGGGACATGACCTACGAGCAGTACTTC.

This clone came up a few times. The chain uses TRBV5-1 and TRBJ1-1; possibly TRBD1 for D (5 bases). The CDR3 length is 13 residues. CDR1 SGHRS and CDR2 YFSETQ come from the germline V gene. V was pared by 4 bases and J by 1 base, with 8 bases between. The CDR3 region is CASSRGENTEAFF. The CDR3 DNA reads TGCGCCAGCAGCCGGGGGGAGAACACTGAAGCTTTCTTT.

Only one count was recorded for this clone. CDR3 nucleotide sequence: TGTGCCAGCAGGGGGACTAGCGGGGGGTATAATGAGCAGTTCTTC. It yields the protein CASRGTSGGYNEQFF. This chain links TRBV2 with TRBJ2-1; 15 nucleotides align to TRBD2. Germline loops: CDR1 SNHLY, CDR2 FYNNEI. The CDR3 extends over 15 amino acids. J gave up 7 bases and V 6 bases, and 4 bases lay outside the gene matches. The full variable domain, completed using reference TRBV2 and TRBJ2-1, is EPEVTQTPSHQVTQMGQEVILRCVPISNHLYFYWYRQILGQKVEFLVSFYNNEISEKSEIFDDQFSVERPDGSNFTLKIRSTKLEDSAMYFCASRGTSGGYNEQFFGPGTRLTVL.

This chain links TRBV28 with TRBJ1-5; D call uncertain. CDR3 length: 16 residues. Between the trimmed V and J ends, which lost 3 bases and 5 bases, there was a span of 17 bases. Per germline, CDR1 MDHEN and CDR2 SYDVKM. CDR3 DNA sequence: TGTGCCAGCAGTTTGCCGGGGAGTGGGTCGTATCAGCCCCAGCATTTT. Its translation: CASSLPGSGSYQPQHF.

The chain links TRBV7-7 to TRBJ2-5; D might be TRBD2 (5 bases). CDR3 size: 14 residues. With 3 bases removed from V and 1 base from J, the gap between germline ends came to 9 bases. CDR1 SSHAT and CDR2 FNYEAQ come from the germline V gene (reference sequence). The CDR3 DNA is TGTGCCAGCAGCTTGGCGGGCCCCCAAGAGACCCAGTACTTC. Translating it yields CASSLAGPQETQYF.

The genes are TRBV24-1 and TRBJ1-2; D not certain. This CDR3 spans 13 amino acids. V was pared by 6 bases and J by 2 bases, with 9 bases between. Germline V gene data show CDR1 as KGHDR and CDR2 as SFDVKD. CDR3 sequence reads: CATSSGKNYGYTF. The DNA for the CDR3 is TGTGCCACCAGTTCCGGGAAGAACTATGGCTACACCTTC.

V usage is TRBV6-6 and J usage is TRBJ1-1; a weak D match, TRBD1 (5 bases). Germline CDR1 MNHNY, CDR2 SVGAGI (reference sequence). There are 13 residues in the CDR3. V lost 5 bases and J lost 7, with 14 bases in between. The DNA of the CDR3 is TGTGCCAGCAGTCGCGGGACTGATCATGAAGCTTTCTTT. It is translated as CASSRGTDHEAFF.